This section outlines one T cell receptor (beta chain) sequence together with its context. Its antigen is currently unknown. This sample is part of a study of shared clonotypes between healthy human individuals. Regarding the study as a whole: Sorted-subset sequencing was shown by rarefaction to be incomplete despite large depth. Generally, naive subsets (rather than memory subsets) showed larger estimated richness. In a few donors, around 4.5% of naive CD4 clonotypes appeared in common.

The table came from immunoSEQ multiplex PCR; TCRdb's copy has only in-frame clones and leaves some out. The sample includes roughly 2,000,000 clones, about 95% seen only once; the top ten take around 1.2%. Positive CCR7 selection of CD45RO-negative cells yielded the naive CD8 cells, and terminally differentiated effector memory CD45RA+ cells were excluded. This receptor was taken from a man aged 18-30 years in good health. The sequenced sample consisted of naive CD8+ T cells sorted from blood.

The CDR3 spells CASSEGQGNQPQHF. Here the CDR3 DNA reads TGTGCCAGTAGTGAGGGACAGGGCAATCAGCCCCAGCATTTT. The chain couples TRBV19 to TRBJ1-5; 8 bases are a match to TRBD1. Per germline, CDR1 LNHDA and CDR2 SQIVND (reference sequence). The V segment lost 5 bases and the J segment 2 bases; nucleotides outside the gene matches: 2. CDR3 length equals 14 residues.